The next 24 T cell receptor beta chains were all read from a single sample in a study of blood T cell repertoires in COVID-19. Data came from immunoSEQ multiplex PCR; TCRdb stores just in-frame clones and leaves some out. Among approximately 80,000 clones listed, about 79% were seen once. Sequences were obtained from peripheral blood. These receptors all come from a human donor in a cohort sampled during active COVID-19.

This chain connects TRBV11-2 to TRBJ2-1, with TRBD2 identical over 7 bases. With V trimmed by 5 bases and J by 9 bases, 16 bases remained unmatched. Germline V gene data show CDR1 as SGHAT and CDR2 as FQNNGV. The CDR3 extends over 16 amino acids. The CDR3 protein is CASSPPASGPRGEQFF. CDR3 bases: TGTGCCAGCAGCCCCCCCGCTAGCGGCCCACGGGGTGAGCAGTTCTTC.

The gene calls are TRBV6-5 and TRBJ1-3, with a weak D call TRBD1 (5 bases). V was trimmed by 6 bases and J by 0 bases, leaving 12 bases between them. Germline CDR1 reads MNHEY; CDR2 reads SVGAGI. This CDR3 contains 15 residues. Here the CDR3 DNA reads TGTGCCAGCAGCACCGACAGATCCTCTGGAAACACCATATATTTT. Protein sequence: CASSTDRSSGNTIYF.

This sequence joins TRBV11-2 and TRBJ1-2; D not certain. V was shortened by 0 bases and J by 3 bases, with 5 bases between the two germline ends. The CDR3 contains 13 residues. Per the germline V gene, CDR1 is SGHAT and CDR2 is FQNNGV. For the CDR3, the DNA is TGTGCCAGCAGCTTAGACGGTTACTATGGCTACACCTTC. It is translated as CASSLDGYYGYTF.

This clone showed up just a few times. The chain combines TRBV19 with TRBJ2-7; TRBD2 is a possible D gene (5 bases). Trimming shortened V by 5 bases and J by 0 bases, and 11 bases separated the two germline ends. The CDR3 loop spans 14 amino acids. Looked up from germline, CDR1 is LNHDA and CDR2 is SQIVND (reference sequence). The CDR3, as DNA: TGTGCCAGTAGTTGGAGGCAGAGCTCCTACGAGCAGTACTTC. Protein: CASSWRQSSYEQYF.

This clone was counted once. The V and J genes are TRBV5-6 and TRBJ1-3, with TRBD1 as a possible D gene (6 bases). V lost 3 bases, J lost 7 bases, and 20 bases lay in between. Germline CDR1 is SGHDT and CDR2 is YYEEEE. The CDR3 has 16 amino acids. The CDR3 here is CASSSSRDTTFNTIYF. DNA for the CDR3: TGTGCCAGCAGCTCTTCCCGGGACACCACCTTCAACACCATATATTTT.

CDR3 residues: CARRFTGQPDMNTEAFF. The CDR3 DNA follows: TGTGCCAGGAGATTTACGGGACAGCCTGACATGAACACTGAAGCTTTCTTT. This chain uses TRBV6-4 with TRBJ1-1; 7 bases match TRBD1. Germline values: CDR1 MRHNA, CDR2 SNTAGT. The V and J ends lost 9 bases and 0 bases, in that order; junction bases with no gene match: 16. The CDR3 is made up of 17 amino acids.

This clone showed up just a few times. The J gene is TRBJ1-1, the V gene TRBV7-9; TRBD1 agrees at 7 bases. The germline gives CDR1 SEHNR, CDR2 FQNEAQ (reference sequence). This CDR3 is 13 amino acids long. V shed 5 bases, J shed 6 bases, and the junction held 6 bases outside the gene matches. For the CDR3, the DNA is TGTGCCAGCAGCCCGGGACAGCCGGCTGAAGCTTTCTTT. Translated, it gives CASSPGQPAEAFF.

This chain uses TRBV6-2 or TRBV6-3 with TRBJ1-1; D gene uncertain. Germline V lookup: CDR1 MNHEY, CDR2 SVGEGT. Deletions cut 5 bases from V and 1 base from J, with 8 bases between. This CDR3 has 13 amino acids. The CDR3 reads CASSLTQNTEAFF. In nucleotides, the CDR3 is TGTGCCAGCAGTCTCACTCAGAACACTGAAGCTTTCTTT.

The V call is TRBV28, the J call TRBJ2-2, with 10 bases that match TRBD2. The V gene end was trimmed by 3 bases and the J gene end by 7 bases; junction bases not matched to a gene: 5. CDR3 length equals 15 residues. From germline, CDR1 is MDHEN and CDR2 SYDVKM. The CDR3 DNA is TGTGCCAGCAGTTTTAGGACTAGCGGAAGCGGGGAGCTGTTTTTT. Its protein is CASSFRTSGSGELFF.

This rearrangement joins TRBV5-6 to TRBJ1-4; D is perhaps TRBD1 (6 bases). This CDR3 has 19 residues. Germline V gene sequence: CDR1 SGHDT, CDR2 YYEEEE. V was clipped by 0 bases and J by 4 bases, with 22 bases between them. The CDR3 DNA reads TGTGCCAGCAGCTTGGGGTTTATCATACCACAGGGCATTAATGAAAAACTGTTTTTT. Its translation is CASSLGFIIPQGINEKLFF.

The table lists this clone with a count of one. The chain uses TRBV4-3 and TRBJ2-1; TRBD2 matches 7 bases. Trimming at V came to 5 bases and at J to 0 bases, leaving 19 bases not matched to a gene. Germline V lookup: CDR1 LGHNA, CDR2 YSLEER. The CDR3 length is 20 residues. The CDR3 DNA follows: TGCGCCAGCAGCTCATCCTCATTAGCTAGCGGCTACAGCTCCTACAATGAGCAGTTCTTC. Encoded protein: CASSSSSLASGYSSYNEQFF.

This rearrangement joins TRBV4-3 to TRBJ2-1; 8 bases line up with TRBD1. CDR3 length: 13 amino acids. Trimming removed 1 base from V and 9 bases from J; junction bases left unmatched: 2. Germline V lookup: CDR1 LGHNA, CDR2 YSLEER. CDR3 in DNA: TGCGCCAGCAGCCAAGGTGGGACAGGTGAGCAGTTCTTC. This sequence encodes CASSQGGTGEQFF.

The V gene is TRBV5-1, the J gene TRBJ2-3; 10 bases match TRBD2. CDR1 is SGHRS and CDR2 is YFSETQ in the germline V gene. This CDR3 is 16 amino acids long. V shed 0 bases, J shed 4 bases, and the junction held 5 bases outside the gene matches. CDR3 in amino acids: CASSLGGLAVSDTQYF. The CDR3 DNA reads TGCGCCAGCAGCTTGGGAGGACTAGCGGTATCAGATACGCAGTATTTT.

The chain has TRBV28 and TRBJ1-3; 7 nucleotides line up with TRBD1. Germline values: CDR1 MDHEN, CDR2 SYDVKM. This CDR3 contains 18 residues. J lost 0 bases, V lost 6 bases, and 14 bases had no gene match. This CDR3 is CASSHRPMTGSSGNTIYF. The CDR3 bases are TGTGCCAGCAGCCACAGGCCAATGACAGGGAGCTCTGGAAACACCATATATTTT.

This clone has just one count. The rearrangement uses TRBV28 and TRBJ2-7; 9 nucleotides line up with TRBD1. The CDR3 is 14 residues long. The V gene's germline CDR1 is MDHEN and CDR2 SYDVKM. V lost 3 bases and J lost 3; bases outside the gene matches: 3. The CDR3 DNA follows: TGTGCCAGCAGTTTTTCGACAGGGGGCTACGAGCAGTACGTC. Translating gives CASSFSTGGYEQYV.

The chain couples TRBV2 to TRBJ2-1; D possibly corresponds to TRBD1 (6 bases). V dropped 9 bases and J dropped 7 bases, with 16 bases sitting between them. Per the germline V gene, CDR1 is SNHLY and CDR2 is FYNNEI. CDR3 length: 13 amino acids. The CDR3 nucleotides are TGTGCCAGAAACAGGGACACCACAAATGAGCAGTTCTTC. It specifies CARNRDTTNEQFF.

The genes are TRBV7-2 and TRBJ2-2; tentatively, D is TRBD1 (5 bases). This CDR3 region has 16 residues. V was clipped by 1 base and J by 4 bases, with 13 bases between them. Germline CDR1 reads SGHTA; CDR2 reads FQGNSA. CDR3 nucleotides: TGTGCCAGCAGCTTAGGGGGCAATAATCCCACCGGGGAGCTGTTTTTT. Its translation: CASSLGGNNPTGELFF.

Worth noting for this clone: Compared with germline, one end of the junction differs, possibly owing to a read error. The chain joins TRBV6-4 to TRBJ1-5; TRBD1 matches 9 bases. The CDR3 contains 14 residues. Germline V lookup: CDR1 MRHNA, CDR2 SNTAGT. The CDR3 DNA is TGTGCCAGCAGTGACTCGAGCGGGGGACAGGGAGGGCAATGG. It specifies CASSDSSGGQGGQW.

This clone has just one count. The chain couples TRBV5-1 to TRBJ2-6; D not certain. Germline V gene lookup returns CDR1 SGHRS and CDR2 YFSETQ. The CDR3 is made up of 17 amino acids. V was trimmed by 0 bases and J by 0 bases, leaving 10 bases between them. The CDR3 region has the DNA TGCGCCAGCAGCTTGGACAGCTTTTACTCTGGGGCCAACGTCCTGACTTTC. Its protein is CASSLDSFYSGANVLTF. The entire variable domain, with the rest obtained from reference TRBV5-1 and TRBJ2-6, is as follows: KAGVTQTPRYLIKTRGQQVTLSCSPISGHRSVSWYQQTPGQGLQFLFEYFSETQRNKGNFPGRFSGRQFSNSRSEMNVSTLELGDSALYLCASSLDSFYSGANVLTFGAGSRLTVL.

V and J are TRBV9 and TRBJ2-5; TRBD2 matches 10 bases. The CDR3 consists of 18 residues. Germline assignment: CDR1 SGDLS and CDR2 YYNGEE. Losses at the gene ends were 0 bases for V and 4 bases for J; bases not matched to a gene: 12. CDR3: CASSVGSWIAGGGETQYF. DNA for the CDR3: TGTGCCAGCAGCGTAGGAAGTTGGATAGCGGGGGGCGGAGAGACCCAGTACTTC.

The J gene is TRBJ2-3, the V gene TRBV20-1; 9 bases are shared with TRBD2. Germline V gene lookup returns CDR1 DFQATT and CDR2 SNEGSKA (reference sequence). J lost 0 bases, V lost 3 bases, and 4 bases had no gene match. CDR3 length: 15 amino acids. For the CDR3, the DNA is TGCAGTGCTAGTCCGGCGGGAGGGAGCACAGATACGCAGTATTTT. This codes for CSASPAGGSTDTQYF.

The chain couples TRBV24-1 to TRBJ2-2; D ambiguous. Germline lookup yields CDR1 KGHDR and CDR2 SFDVKD. V dropped 5 bases and J dropped 7 bases, with 10 bases sitting between them. CDR3 length: 13 amino acids. The CDR3 is CATSGPLDGELFF. The CDR3 DNA sequence: TGTGCCACCAGTGGCCCACTTGACGGGGAGCTGTTTTTT.

This chain links TRBV2 with TRBJ2-7, with TRBD2 matching over 10 bases. The CDR3 contains 14 residues. The V gene's germline CDR1 is SNHLY and CDR2 FYNNEI. The trim removed 7 bases at V and 4 bases at J, leaving 7 bases unmatched. The CDR3 region has the DNA TGTGCCAGCACCCTTAGCGGGGGGCTTTACGAGCAGTACTTC. This sequence encodes CASTLSGGLYEQYF.

This clone was picked up a small number of times. This chain connects TRBV24-1 to TRBJ2-2; D is undetermined. The length of the CDR3 is 14 residues. Trimming took off 9 bases at V and 1 base at J, with 11 bases between the two ends. CDR1 is KGHDR and CDR2 is SFDVKD in the germline V gene. The CDR3 is CATSRWQNTGELFF. As DNA, the CDR3 is TGTGCCACCTCACGATGGCAGAACACCGGGGAGCTGTTTTTT.